The 12 T cell receptor beta chains in this list originate from one sample, sequenced in a study of control samples from healthy donors and cancer patients (dated by TCRdb to between 2020 and 2021). Receptor amplification or capture employed the immunoSEQ multiplex PCR assay. Drawn from immuneACCESS, this table holds only the in-frame rearrangements with V and J called that TCRdb kept. Clones are partly lost; checked studies trace under half to an unresolved V gene and leave the rest unexplained. The sample has approximately 150,000 clones on record, 80% to 95% of them singletons. The leading ten clones occupy approximately 3.2% of the sample. The sequenced sample consisted of blood. These receptors all stem from a man between 25 and 39 years old in good health.

V and J are TRBV4-1 and TRBJ2-2, with D perhaps TRBD2 (6 bases). Trimming took off 0 bases at V and 7 bases at J, with 18 bases between the two ends. Germline CDR1 and CDR2: MGHRA and YSYEKL. The CDR3 length is 17 residues. CDR3 DNA: TGCGCCAGCAGCCAAGATTTGCCTAGCGAGGGTGGCGGGGAGCTGTTTTTT. Its translation: CASSQDLPSEGGGELFF.

The chain recombines TRBV28 with TRBJ2-7; 7 bases match TRBD1. After removal of 8 bases from V and 1 base from J, the junction contained 17 bases not matched to a gene. The CDR3 consists of 17 residues. Germline CDR1 and CDR2: MDHEN and SYDVKM. CDR3 sequence: CASLRRDSLSLSYEQYF. The CDR3 DNA reads as TGTGCCAGCCTGCGCCGGGACAGTCTTTCTCTTTCCTACGAGCAGTACTTC.

The rearrangement uses TRBV11-2 and TRBJ2-3; 8 bases line up with TRBD1. V shed 6 bases, J shed 6 bases, and the junction held 17 bases outside the gene matches. Germline V gene lookup returns CDR1 SGHAT and CDR2 FQNNGV. The length of the CDR3 is 17 residues. Here the CDR3 reads CASSHPSGPRDRDTQYF. CDR3 coding DNA: TGTGCCAGCAGTCATCCTTCGGGACCCCGGGACAGGGATACGCAGTATTTT.

CDR3 sequence (DNA): TGCGCCAGCAGCTTTGGGACTAGCGGGGGGGCCAATGAGCAGTTCTTC. Translated, it gives CASSFGTSGGANEQFF. The V and J genes are TRBV5-1 and TRBJ2-1, with TRBD2 identical over 16 bases. Per the germline V gene, CDR1 is SGHRS and CDR2 is YFSETQ. V lost 2 bases and J lost 6; bases outside the gene matches: 2. CDR3 size: 16 residues.

This chain joins TRBV30 and TRBJ1-4, with 9 nucleotides matching TRBD1. CDR3 length: 15 residues. V lost 1 base, J lost 4 bases, and 4 bases stayed unmatched. CDR1 is GTSNPN and CDR2 is SVGIG in the germline V gene (reference sequence). CDR3: CAWSENRGLNEKLFF. In DNA form, the CDR3 reads TGTGCCTGGAGTGAAAACAGGGGGCTTAATGAAAAACTGTTTTTT.

This clone was observed a handful of times. The chain carries TRBV6-1 and TRBJ1-2; D ambiguous. V was trimmed by 2 bases and J by 4 bases, leaving 8 bases between them. CDR3 length: 13 amino acids. Germline lookup yields CDR1 MNHNS and CDR2 SASEGT. CDR3 nucleotide sequence: TGTGCCAGCAGTGAAAGGGCCCGCTATGGCTACACCTTC. Its protein is CASSERARYGYTF.

This chain uses TRBV11-2 with TRBJ2-1, with 12 bases identical to TRBD2. The CDR3 is made up of 19 amino acids. From germline, CDR1 is SGHAT and CDR2 FQNNGV. V lost 0 bases, J lost 5 bases, and 11 bases stayed unmatched. CDR3 protein: CASSLDPSGGAFGHNEQFF. CDR3 DNA: TGTGCCAGCAGCTTAGATCCTAGCGGGGGGGCCTTCGGTCACAATGAGCAGTTCTTC.

J is TRBJ2-1 and V is TRBV7-3; either TRBD1 or TRBD2 may supply D (5 bases each). This CDR3 is 17 amino acids long. V lost 2 bases and J 2 bases, leaving 16 bases between the germline ends. CDR1 is SGHTA, CDR2 FQGTGA, per germline. This CDR3 reads CASSLVGVSETYNEQFF. CDR3 nucleotide sequence: TGTGCCAGCAGCTTAGTGGGGGTGAGCGAGACCTACAATGAGCAGTTCTTC. Full variable domain (rest looked up from reference TRBV7-3 and TRBJ2-1): GAGVSQTPSNKVTEKGKYVELRCDPISGHTALYWYRQSLGQGPEFLIYFQGTGAADDSGLPNDRFFAVRPEGSVSTLKIQRTERGDSAVYLCASSLVGVSETYNEQFFGPGTRLTVL.

As DNA, the CDR3 is TGTGCCAGCAGCCCCAGCGTGGATACGCAGTATTTT. It is translated as CASSPSVDTQYF. The J gene is TRBJ2-3, the V gene TRBV9; D call uncertain. From germline, CDR1 is SGDLS and CDR2 YYNGEE. This CDR3 comprises 12 residues. V was pared by 4 bases and J by 6 bases, with 9 bases between.

The rearrangement uses TRBV5-1 and TRBJ1-5; unclear D gene. V was shortened by 0 bases and J by 0 bases, with 4 bases between the two germline ends. The CDR3 loop spans 14 amino acids. Germline CDR1 SGHRS, CDR2 YFSETQ. DNA of the CDR3: TGCGCCAGCAGCTTGGGAGTTAGCAATCAGCCCCAGCATTTT. It is translated as CASSLGVSNQPQHF.

V is TRBV2 and J is TRBJ2-7, with D unclear. V lost 7 bases and J 1 base, leaving 11 bases between the germline ends. Germline assignment: CDR1 SNHLY and CDR2 FYNNEI. This CDR3 contains 13 residues. The CDR3 region is CASTQTLSYEQYF. CDR3 bases: TGTGCCAGCACTCAGACACTTTCCTACGAGCAGTACTTC.

V usage is TRBV20-1 and J usage is TRBJ2-7; maybe TRBD1 (5 bases). This CDR3 comprises 11 residues. Germline loops: CDR1 DFQATT, CDR2 SNEGSKA (reference sequence). V was shortened by 4 bases and J by 6 bases, with 10 bases between the two germline ends. The CDR3 sequence: CSAMGLTEQYF. In nucleotides, the CDR3 is TGCAGTGCTATGGGGCTTACCGAGCAGTACTTC.